This is a list of T cell receptor beta chains from one sample in a study of Graves' ophthalmopathy and Graves' hyperthyroidism. MiXCR, applied by TCRdb to the multiplex PCR reads, yields one record per CDR3 protein. The table records about 400,000 distinct CDR3 sequences, over 20% of them present only once. Sample: peripheral blood. These receptors were collected from a woman aged 18-29 years with stable Graves' hyperthyroidism. Both conserved end residues are part of each CDR3. Fields, in order: V gene, D gene, J gene, clone size, CDR3 DNA, CDR3 protein. The D gene is left open where the match is weak. Clone size is shown for a subset of rows, as once, few, many or a class of expanded clone.

>TRBV29-1|NA|TRBJ2-5|many
TGCAGCGTTTGGGGGGCGGCAGGAGAGACCCAGTACTTC
CSVWGAAGETQYF
>TRBV30|NA|TRBJ1-2|few
TGTGCCTGGAGTGAAGGGAACTATGGCTACACCTTC
CAWSEGNYGYTF
>TRBV24-1|NA|TRBJ2-2|few
TGTGCCACCAGTGATTTACCCAGGACCGGGGAGCTGTTTTTT
CATSDLPRTGELFF
>TRBV6-1|NA|TRBJ2-2|many
TGTGCCAGCCGGGACCCAAACACCGGGGAGCTGTTTTTT
CASRDPNTGELFF
>TRBV27|TRBD1|TRBJ2-7|many
TGTGCCAGCAGTTTATTGGACAGGGTCTACGAGCAGTACTTC
CASSLLDRVYEQYF
>TRBV6-2/TRBV6-3|TRBD1|TRBJ1-2|many
TGTGCCAGCAGTACCCTGGACAGGGGGCAGGACTACACCTTC
CASSTLDRGQDYTF
>TRBV7-9|NA|TRBJ1-2|many
TGTGCCAGCAGCTTTTCAGGGGCCGGTGGCTACACCTTC
CASSFSGAGGYTF
>TRBV15|NA|TRBJ2-5|many
TGTGCCACCAGCAGTCCCAAGGGACGGATGTACCAAGAGACCCAGTACTTC
CATSSPKGRMYQETQYF
>TRBV7-3|NA|TRBJ1-5|few
TGTGCCAGCAGCTTATCCCCAGGGGGCAATCAGCCCCAGCATTTT
CASSLSPGGNQPQHF
>TRBV7-8|NA|TRBJ2-7|many
TGTGCCAGCGGAGAGAGCAGGAGTTCGGAGCAGTACTTC
CASGESRSSEQYF
>TRBV2|NA|TRBJ1-2|NA
TGTGCCACCGGGACGGTGAACTATGGCTACACCTTC
CATGTVNYGYTF
>TRBV7-9|NA|TRBJ2-5|few
TGTGCCAGCAGCTTAGCGAAGGGCAGGGTGGAGACCCAGTACTTC
CASSLAKGRVETQYF
>TRBV18|NA|TRBJ2-7|NA
TGTGCCAGCTCACCACCGCAGACATCCTACGAGCAGTACTTC
CASSPPQTSYEQYF
>TRBV7-2|NA|TRBJ2-7|NA
TGTGCCAGCAGCTTAAGTCTTCTGGCGACCTACGAGCAGTACTTC
CASSLSLLATYEQYF
>TRBV2|NA|TRBJ2-5|NA
TGTGCCAGCATTGGGGCAGAGACCCAGTACTTC
CASIGAETQYF
>TRBV12-3/TRBV12-4|NA|TRBJ1-1|NA
TGTGCCAGCAGCCCCGACGACAGGTTGAACACTGAAGCTTTCTTT
CASSPDDRLNTEAFF
>TRBV11-2|TRBD1|TRBJ2-7|NA
TGTGCCAGCAGCTTCCCCCGGGACAGGGGTTTGTTCTACGAGCAGTACTTC
CASSFPRDRGLFYEQYF
>TRBV24-1|NA|TRBJ1-2|many
TGTGCCACCAGTGATCCCCTGGCTCCTAACTATGGCTACACCTTC
CATSDPLAPNYGYTF
>TRBV14|TRBD2|TRBJ2-7|many
TGTGCCAGCAGCCAAGACGTGGGAGGGCGCCCCTACGAGCAGTACTTC
CASSQDVGGRPYEQYF
>TRBV6-1|TRBD1|TRBJ2-6|NA
TGTGCCAGCACCTACAGGGGGCCCGGCTCTGGGGCCAACGTCCTGACTTTC
CASTYRGPGSGANVLTF
>TRBV7-7|NA|TRBJ2-5|many
TGTGCTAGCAGCTTATGGGGGACGGAGACCCAGTACTTC
CASSLWGTETQYF
>TRBV28|NA|TRBJ1-1|many
TGTGCCATCACTGCGCGGCTGGACAGATCCACTGAAGCTTTCTTT
CAITARLDRSTEAFF
>TRBV12-3/TRBV12-4|NA|TRBJ1-5|many
TGTGCCAGCAGACAGGACCCTCAGCCCCAGCATTTT
CASRQDPQPQHF
>TRBV9|NA|TRBJ2-5|many
TGTGCCAGCAGCGTAGACCCGGACTTAGGACGCCAAGAGACCCAGTACTTC
CASSVDPDLGRQETQYF
>TRBV6-2/TRBV6-3|NA|TRBJ2-4|many
TGTGCCAGCAGTTGGGTGGAGTCGAGCAACATTCAGTACTTC
CASSWVESSNIQYF
>TRBV7-6|TRBD2|TRBJ2-7|many
TGTGCCAGCAGCGCTAGCGGGAGGACCTACGAGCAGTACTTC
CASSASGRTYEQYF